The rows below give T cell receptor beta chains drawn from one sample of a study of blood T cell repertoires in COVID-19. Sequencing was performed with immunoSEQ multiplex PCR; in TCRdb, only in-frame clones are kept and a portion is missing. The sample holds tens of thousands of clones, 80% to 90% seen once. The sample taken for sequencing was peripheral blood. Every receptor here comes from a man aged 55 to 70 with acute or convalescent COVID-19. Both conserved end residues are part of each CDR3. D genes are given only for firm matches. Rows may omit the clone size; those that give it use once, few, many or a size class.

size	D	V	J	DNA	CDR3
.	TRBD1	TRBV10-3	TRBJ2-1	TGTGCCATCAGTCGAGAGGGACAGGGTTACAATGAGCAGTTCTTC	CAISREGQGYNEQFF
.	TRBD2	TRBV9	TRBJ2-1	TGTGCCAGCAGCGTAGCAGCACTAGCGGGATCGAATGAGCAGTTCTTC	CASSVAALAGSNEQFF
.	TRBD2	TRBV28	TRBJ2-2	TGTGCCAGCACCCGACGACTAGCGGGAGTTAGTACCGGGGAGCTGTTTTTT	CASTRRLAGVSTGELFF
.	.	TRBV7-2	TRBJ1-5	TGTGCCAGCAGCTTAGTTGTAGATCAGCCCCAGCATTTT	CASSLVVDQPQHF
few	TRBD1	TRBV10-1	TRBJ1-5	TGCGCCAGCCGCCGGGACAGGGTTCCTCAGCCCCAGCATTTT	CASRRDRVPQPQHF
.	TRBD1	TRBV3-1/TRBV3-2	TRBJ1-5	TGTGCCAGCAGCCAAGTATCGGAGACAGGGGGGGGGCAGCCCCAGCATTTT	CASSQVSETGGGQPQHF
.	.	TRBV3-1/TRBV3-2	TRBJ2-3	TGTGCCAGCAGCCCCCGGGACTTCACAGATACGCAGTATTTT	CASSPRDFTDTQYF
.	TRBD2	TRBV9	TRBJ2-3	TGTGCCAGCAGCGTAGGTATAGCGGGAGCGGGAGATACGCAGTATTTT	CASSVGIAGAGDTQYF
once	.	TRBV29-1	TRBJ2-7	TGCAGCGTTGCAGTTTCCTACGAGCAGTACTTC	CSVAVSYEQYF
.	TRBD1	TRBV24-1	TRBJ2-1	TGTGCCACCAGTGCCCTAGACAGGGAAAATGAGCAGTTCTTC	CATSALDRENEQFF
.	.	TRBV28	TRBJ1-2	TGTGCCAGCAGCTCCGCGGGGGGGCAGAGGTATGGCTACACCTTC	CASSSAGGQRYGYTF